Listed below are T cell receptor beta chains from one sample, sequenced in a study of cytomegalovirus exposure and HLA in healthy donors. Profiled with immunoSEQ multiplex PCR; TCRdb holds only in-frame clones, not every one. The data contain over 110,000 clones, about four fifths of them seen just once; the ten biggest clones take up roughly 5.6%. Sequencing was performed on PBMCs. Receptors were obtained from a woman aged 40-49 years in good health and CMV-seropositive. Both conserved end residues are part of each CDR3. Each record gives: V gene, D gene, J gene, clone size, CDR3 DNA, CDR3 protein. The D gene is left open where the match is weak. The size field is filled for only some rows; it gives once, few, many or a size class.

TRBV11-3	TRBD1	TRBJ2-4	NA	TGTGCCAGCAGCTTGCGACAGGGAAACATTCAGTACTTC	CASSLRQGNIQYF
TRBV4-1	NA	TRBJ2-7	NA	TGCGCCAGCAGCCACTACCCCCCGAGGGAAAAATACGAGCAGTACTTC	CASSHYPPREKYEQYF
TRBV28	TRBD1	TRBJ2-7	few	TGTGCCTCAGGGGGCTGGGTTTACGAGCAGTACTTC	CASGGWVYEQYF
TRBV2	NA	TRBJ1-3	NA	TGTGCCAGCGGGCAAGCCTCTGGAAACACCATATATTTT	CASGQASGNTIYF
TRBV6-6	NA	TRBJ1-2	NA	TGTGCCAGCAGCGCAGCGGACTATGGCTACACCTTC	CASSAADYGYTF
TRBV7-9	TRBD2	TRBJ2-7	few	TGTGCCAGCAGCCCCACCGGGACTAGCGGGAGTCGCACCTACGAGCAGTACTTC	CASSPTGTSGSRTYEQYF
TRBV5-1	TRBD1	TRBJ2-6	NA	TGCGCCAGCACTCGGGACAGGGTACGAGGTGGGGCCAACGTCCTGACTTTC	CASTRDRVRGGANVLTF
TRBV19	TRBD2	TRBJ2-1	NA	TGTGCCAGCGGGACTAGCGGGAGTAGCTATGAGCAGTTCTTC	CASGTSGSSYEQFF
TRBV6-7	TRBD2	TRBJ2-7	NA	TGTGCCAGTTCCGGGGGACTAGCGGATTACGAGCAGTACTTC	CASSGGLADYEQYF
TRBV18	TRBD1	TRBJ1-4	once	TGTGCCAGCTCACCATTCTACCGGGACAGGGTGATAAAACTGTTTTTT	CASSPFYRDRVIKLFF
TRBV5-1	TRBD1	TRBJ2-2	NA	TGCGCCAGCAGTCACCAGGGGGCGCGTCGGACCGGGGAGCTGTTTTTT	CASSHQGARRTGELFF
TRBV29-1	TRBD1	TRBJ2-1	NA	TGCAGCCACGGAAGGACAGGGGCCTCCCCCTACAATGAGCAGTTCTTC	CSHGRTGASPYNEQFF
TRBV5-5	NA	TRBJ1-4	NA	TGTGCCAGCAGCTCACGCGGAGGTAATGAAAAACTGTTTTTT	CASSSRGGNEKLFF
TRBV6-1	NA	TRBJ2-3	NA	TGTGCCAGCAGTGAATCAGGGCCCCGTGGAGATACGCAGTATTTT	CASSESGPRGDTQYF
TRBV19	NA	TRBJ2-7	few	TGTGCCAGTAGTCCATCGGGACTGGTTACCTACGAGCAGTACTTC	CASSPSGLVTYEQYF
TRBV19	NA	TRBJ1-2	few	TGTGCCAGTAGTATTCGGTACTATGGCTACACCTTC	CASSIRYYGYTF